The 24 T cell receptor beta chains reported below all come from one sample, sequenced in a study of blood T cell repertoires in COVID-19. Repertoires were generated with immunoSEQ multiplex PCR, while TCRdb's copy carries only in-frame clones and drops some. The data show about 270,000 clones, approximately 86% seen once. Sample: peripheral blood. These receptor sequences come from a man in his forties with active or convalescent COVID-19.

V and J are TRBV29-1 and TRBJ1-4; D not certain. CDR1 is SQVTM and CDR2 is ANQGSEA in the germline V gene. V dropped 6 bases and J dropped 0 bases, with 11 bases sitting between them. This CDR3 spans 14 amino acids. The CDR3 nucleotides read TGCAGCGTGGCGCCAGGCGCAACTAATGAAAAACTGTTTTTT. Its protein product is CSVAPGATNEKLFF. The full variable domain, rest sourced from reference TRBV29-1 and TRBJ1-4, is SAVISQKPSRDICQRGTSLTIQCQVDSQVTMMFWYRQQPGQSLTLIATANQGSEATYESGFVIDKFPISRPNLTFSTLTVSNMSPEDSSIYLCSVAPGATNEKLFFGSGTQLSVL.

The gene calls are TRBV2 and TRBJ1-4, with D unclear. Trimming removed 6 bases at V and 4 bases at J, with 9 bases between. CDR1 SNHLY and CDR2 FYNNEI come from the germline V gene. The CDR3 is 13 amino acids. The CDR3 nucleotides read TGTGCCAGCAGCGTTATCAGTAATGAAAAACTGTTTTTT. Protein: CASSVISNEKLFF.

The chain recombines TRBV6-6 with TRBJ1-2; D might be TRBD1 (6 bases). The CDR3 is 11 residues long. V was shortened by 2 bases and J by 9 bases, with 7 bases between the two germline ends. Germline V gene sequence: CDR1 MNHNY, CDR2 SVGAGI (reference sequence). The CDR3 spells CASSYQGRYTF. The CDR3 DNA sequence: TGTGCCAGCAGTTACCAGGGGCGCTACACCTTC.

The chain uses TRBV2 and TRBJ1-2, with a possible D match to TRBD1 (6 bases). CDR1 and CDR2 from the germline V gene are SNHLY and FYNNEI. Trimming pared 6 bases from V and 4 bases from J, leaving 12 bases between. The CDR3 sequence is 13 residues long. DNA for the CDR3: TGTGCCAGCAGCACAGGGACCTTCTATGGCTACACCTTC. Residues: CASSTGTFYGYTF.

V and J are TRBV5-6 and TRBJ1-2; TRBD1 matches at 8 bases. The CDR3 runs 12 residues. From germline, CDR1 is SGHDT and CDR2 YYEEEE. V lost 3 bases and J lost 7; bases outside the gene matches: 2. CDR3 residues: CASSSGGFGYTF. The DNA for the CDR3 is TGTGCCAGCAGCTCAGGGGGCTTTGGCTACACCTTC.

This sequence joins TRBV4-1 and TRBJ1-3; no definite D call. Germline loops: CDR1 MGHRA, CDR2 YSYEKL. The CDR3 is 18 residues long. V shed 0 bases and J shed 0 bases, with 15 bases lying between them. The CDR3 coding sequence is TGCGCCAGCAGCCAAGATGAAGTGAGAATATACTCTGGAAACACCATATATTTT. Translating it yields CASSQDEVRIYSGNTIYF.

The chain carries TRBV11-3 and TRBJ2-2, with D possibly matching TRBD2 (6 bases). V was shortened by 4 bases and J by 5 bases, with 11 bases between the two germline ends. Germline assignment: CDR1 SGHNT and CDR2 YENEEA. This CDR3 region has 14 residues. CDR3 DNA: TGTGCCAGCAGCTGGGTCGCGGGAACCGGGGAGCTGTTTTTT. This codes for CASSWVAGTGELFF.

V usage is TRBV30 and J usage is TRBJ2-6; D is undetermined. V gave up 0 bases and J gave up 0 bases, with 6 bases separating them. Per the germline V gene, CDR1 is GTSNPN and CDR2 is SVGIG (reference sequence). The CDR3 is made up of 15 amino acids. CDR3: CAWSVPGSGANVLTF. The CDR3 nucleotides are TGTGCCTGGAGTGTTCCGGGCTCTGGGGCCAACGTCCTGACTTTC.

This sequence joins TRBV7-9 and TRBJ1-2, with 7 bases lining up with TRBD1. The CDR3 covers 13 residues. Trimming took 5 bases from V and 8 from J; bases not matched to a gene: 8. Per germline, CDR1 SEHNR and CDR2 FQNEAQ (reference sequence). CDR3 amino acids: CASSVAGGWGYTF. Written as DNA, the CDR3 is TGTGCCAGCAGCGTCGCAGGGGGATGGGGCTACACCTTC. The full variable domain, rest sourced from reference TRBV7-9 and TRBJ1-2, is DTGVSQNPRHKITKRGQNVTFRCDPISEHNRLYWYRQTLGQGPEFLTYFQNEAQLEKSRLLSDRFSAERPKGSFSTLEIQRTEQGDSAMYLCASSVAGGWGYTFGSGTRLTVV.

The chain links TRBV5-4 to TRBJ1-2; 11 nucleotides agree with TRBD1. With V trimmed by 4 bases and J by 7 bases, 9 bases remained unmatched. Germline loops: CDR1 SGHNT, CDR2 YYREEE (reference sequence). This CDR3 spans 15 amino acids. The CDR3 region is CASSVGGTGGSGYTF. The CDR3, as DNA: TGTGCCAGCAGCGTAGGTGGGACAGGGGGAAGTGGCTACACCTTC. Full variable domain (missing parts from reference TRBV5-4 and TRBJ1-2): ETGVTQSPTHLIKTRGQQVTLRCSSQSGHNTVSWYQQALGQGPQFIFQYYREEENGRGNFPPRFSGLQFPNYSSELNVNALELDDSALYLCASSVGGTGGSGYTFGSGTRLTVV.

CDR3 in amino acids: CASSPVGGLAGELFF. The CDR3 DNA sequence: TGTGCCAGCAGCCCGGTTGGGGGACTCGCCGGGGAGCTGTTTTTT. This chain joins TRBV27 and TRBJ2-2, with D maybe TRBD2 (6 bases). V lost 6 bases and J 6 bases, leaving 17 bases between the germline ends. The CDR3 spans 15 residues. CDR1 and CDR2 (germline): MNHEY, SMNVEV (reference sequence).

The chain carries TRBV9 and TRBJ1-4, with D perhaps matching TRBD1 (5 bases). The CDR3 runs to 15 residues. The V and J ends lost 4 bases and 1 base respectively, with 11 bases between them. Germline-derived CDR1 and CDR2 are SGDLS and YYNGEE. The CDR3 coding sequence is TGTGCCAGCAGCTTAAGGGGTCTAACTAATGAAAAACTGTTTTTT. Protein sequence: CASSLRGLTNEKLFF.

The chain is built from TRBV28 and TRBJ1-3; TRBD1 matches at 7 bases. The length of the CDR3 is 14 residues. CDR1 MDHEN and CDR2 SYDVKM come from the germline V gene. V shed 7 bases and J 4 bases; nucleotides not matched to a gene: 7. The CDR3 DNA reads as TGTGCCAGCACCCAGACAGGGCTCGGAAACACCATATATTTT. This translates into CASTQTGLGNTIYF.

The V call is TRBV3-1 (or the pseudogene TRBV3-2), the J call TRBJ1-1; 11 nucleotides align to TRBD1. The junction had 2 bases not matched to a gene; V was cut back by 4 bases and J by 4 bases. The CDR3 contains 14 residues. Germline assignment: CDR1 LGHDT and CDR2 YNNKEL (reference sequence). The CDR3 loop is CASSRTGGVTEAFF. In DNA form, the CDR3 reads TGTGCCAGCAGCCGGACAGGGGGCGTCACTGAAGCTTTCTTT.

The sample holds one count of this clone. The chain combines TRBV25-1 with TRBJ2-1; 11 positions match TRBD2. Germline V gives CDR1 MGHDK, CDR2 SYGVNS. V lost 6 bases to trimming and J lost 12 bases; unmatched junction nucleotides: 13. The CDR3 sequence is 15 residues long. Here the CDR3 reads CASSGALAGGRGQFF. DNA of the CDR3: TGTGCCAGCAGCGGGGCCCTAGCGGGAGGCCGGGGGCAGTTCTTC.

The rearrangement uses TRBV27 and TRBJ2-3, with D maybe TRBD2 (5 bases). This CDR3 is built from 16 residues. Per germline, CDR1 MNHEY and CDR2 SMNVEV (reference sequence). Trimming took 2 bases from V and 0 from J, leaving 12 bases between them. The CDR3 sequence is CASSLGSGFSTDTQYF. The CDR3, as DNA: TGTGCCAGCAGTTTAGGTTCGGGATTTAGCACAGATACGCAGTATTTT.

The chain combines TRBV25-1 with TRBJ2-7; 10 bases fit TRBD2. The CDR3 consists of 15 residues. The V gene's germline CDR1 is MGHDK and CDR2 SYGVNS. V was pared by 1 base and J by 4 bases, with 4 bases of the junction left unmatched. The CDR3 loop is CASSEWTSGSYEQYF. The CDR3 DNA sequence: TGTGCCAGCAGTGAATGGACTAGCGGATCATACGAGCAGTACTTC.

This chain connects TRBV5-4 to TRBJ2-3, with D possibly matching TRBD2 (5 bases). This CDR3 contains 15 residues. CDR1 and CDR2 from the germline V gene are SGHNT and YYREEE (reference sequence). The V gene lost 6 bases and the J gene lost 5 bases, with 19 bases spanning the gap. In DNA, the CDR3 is TGTGCCAGCACTACCGACGGGGTGACCGGAGATACGCAGTATTTT. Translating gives CASTTDGVTGDTQYF. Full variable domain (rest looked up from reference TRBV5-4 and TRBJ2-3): ETGVTQSPTHLIKTRGQQVTLRCSSQSGHNTVSWYQQALGQGPQFIFQYYREEENGRGNFPPRFSGLQFPNYSSELNVNALELDDSALYLCASTTDGVTGDTQYFGPGTRLTVL.

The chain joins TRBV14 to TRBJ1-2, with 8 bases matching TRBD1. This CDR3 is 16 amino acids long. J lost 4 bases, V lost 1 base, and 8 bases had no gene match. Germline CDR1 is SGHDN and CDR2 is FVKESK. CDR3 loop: CASSQGHGQGSYGYTF. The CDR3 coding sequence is TGTGCCAGCAGCCAAGGTCACGGACAGGGCAGCTATGGCTACACCTTC.

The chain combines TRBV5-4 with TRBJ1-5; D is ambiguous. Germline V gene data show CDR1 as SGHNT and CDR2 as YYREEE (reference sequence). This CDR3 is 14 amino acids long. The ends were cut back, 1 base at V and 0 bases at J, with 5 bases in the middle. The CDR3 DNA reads TGTGCCAGCAGCTTGTACAGTAGCAATCAGCCCCAGCATTTT. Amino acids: CASSLYSSNQPQHF.

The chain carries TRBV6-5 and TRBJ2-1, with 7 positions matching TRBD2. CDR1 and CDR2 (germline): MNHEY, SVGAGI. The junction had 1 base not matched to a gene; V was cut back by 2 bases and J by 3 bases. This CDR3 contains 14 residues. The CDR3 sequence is CASSYGGDYNEQFF. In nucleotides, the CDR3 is TGTGCCAGCAGTTACGGGGGGGACTACAATGAGCAGTTCTTC.

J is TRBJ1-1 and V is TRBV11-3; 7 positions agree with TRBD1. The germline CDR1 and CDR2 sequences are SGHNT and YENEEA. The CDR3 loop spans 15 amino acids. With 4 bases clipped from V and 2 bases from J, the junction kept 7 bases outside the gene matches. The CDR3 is CASSSQGQPNTEAFF. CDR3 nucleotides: TGTGCCAGCAGCTCCCAGGGACAGCCTAACACTGAAGCTTTCTTT.

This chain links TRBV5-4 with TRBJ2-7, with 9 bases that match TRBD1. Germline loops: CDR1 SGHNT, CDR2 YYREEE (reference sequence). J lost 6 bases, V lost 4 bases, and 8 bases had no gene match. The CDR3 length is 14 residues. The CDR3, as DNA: TGTGCCAGCAGCGGCCGGGACAGGGTTGCCGAGCAGTACTTC. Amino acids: CASSGRDRVAEQYF.

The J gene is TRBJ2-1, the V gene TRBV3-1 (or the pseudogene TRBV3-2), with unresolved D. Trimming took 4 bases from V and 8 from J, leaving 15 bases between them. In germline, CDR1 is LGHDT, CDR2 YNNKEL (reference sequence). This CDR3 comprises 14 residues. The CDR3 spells CASSPIFRADEQFF. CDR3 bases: TGTGCCAGCAGCCCAATTTTTAGAGCCGATGAGCAGTTCTTC.